The 6 T cell receptor beta chains presented below share a single source sample, sequenced in a study of vaccination and CD4 T cells after COVID-19. The sample's treatment: approximately 10-day PBMC culture with coronavirus spike peptide pools or control peptides (ViraFEST assay). CD4+ T cells of the unexposed donor were collected before the COVID-19 pandemic (2011-2018). The Oncomine TCR Beta short-read assay was applied to DNA of cultured CD4+ T cells. TCRdb itself ran the PCR reads through MiXCR, one entry per CDR3 protein. The sample consists of several thousand distinct CDR3 sequences, about 41% of them appearing once. Their specific antigens are unknown. The specimen was CD4+ T cells from blood, cultured in vitro. The receptors shown here come from a human donor in good health.

This clonotype has more than one count but fewer than ten. The rearrangement links TRBV2 to TRBJ1-2, with D possibly being TRBD1 (5 bases). The germline V gene has CDR1 SNHLY and CDR2 FYNNEI. The CDR3 runs to 16 residues. The V and J ends lost 2 bases and 2 bases respectively, with 15 bases between them. The CDR3 region has the DNA TGTGCCAGCAGTGAAAGAGGGTTGGGGGTCAACTATGGCTACACCTTC. Translation: CASSERGLGVNYGYTF.

This clonotype turned up a few times. CDR3 DNA sequence: TGTGCCAGCAGTTTTAGTTGGGGGTCGAACACTGAAGCTTTCTTT. Encoded protein: CASSFSWGSNTEAFF. The chain links TRBV27 to TRBJ1-1, with D possibly TRBD1 on 5 matching bases. The germline V and J ends were trimmed by 3 bases and 1 base, with 12 bases remaining between them. CDR3 length: 15 amino acids. Germline CDR1 MNHEY, CDR2 SMNVEV (reference sequence).

This chain connects TRBV7-3 to TRBJ2-1; the match to TRBD2 covers 7 bases. The CDR3 length is 15 residues. Germline V gene data show CDR1 as SGHTA and CDR2 as FQGTGA. V gave up 5 bases and J gave up 5 bases; unmatched junction bases: 9. The chain's CDR3 is CASSRGRGGHNEQFF. The CDR3 DNA follows: TGTGCCAGCAGCCGTGGTCGCGGGGGACACAATGAGCAGTTCTTC.

This chain connects TRBV4-1 to TRBJ2-7; 10 positions match TRBD2. The CDR3 extends over 14 amino acids. In germline, CDR1 is MGHRA, CDR2 YSYEKL. Trimming took 9 bases from V and 7 from J; bases not matched to a gene: 12. CDR3 region: CASGPAGGPYEQYF. As DNA, the CDR3 is TGCGCCAGTGGGCCAGCGGGAGGGCCGTATGAGCAGTACTTC.

This clonotype is termed medium-sized. The chain joins TRBV20-1 to TRBJ1-1; D not resolved. This CDR3 is built from 12 residues. CDR1 DFQATT and CDR2 SNEGSKA come from the germline V gene (reference sequence). V dropped 1 base and J dropped 4 bases, with 7 bases sitting between them. The CDR3: CSARAGPTEAFF. The CDR3 region has the DNA TGCAGTGCTAGAGCTGGCCCCACTGAAGCTTTCTTT.

The V gene is TRBV27, the J gene TRBJ1-2; D may be TRBD1 (5 bases). V shed 2 bases and J shed 4 bases, with 20 bases lying between them. The CDR3 has 17 amino acids. Germline V lookup: CDR1 MNHEY, CDR2 SMNVEV (reference sequence). CDR3 region: CASSLGAPDRNIYGYTF. CDR3 bases: TGTGCCAGCAGTTTAGGGGCCCCTGATCGGAACATCTATGGCTACACCTTC.